Included here is one T cell receptor beta chain sequence, with context. The antigen is not known. This sample stems from a study of T cell clusters in autoimmune cytopenias. Study conclusions and caveats: TRB repertoire shifts in secondary cytopenia and chronic lymphocytic leukemia mostly reflected lymphoma, not autoimmunity.

One tube held mixed TRB-A and TRB-B primer pools for touch-down PCR. TCRdb reworked the multiplex PCR reads into one entry per CDR3 protein, no DNA. Recorded for this sample: under 13,000 distinct CDR3 sequences. Each sample's input was around 250 ng genomic DNA, approximately 37,500 genome equivalents. The same sample was also studied in work on T cell repertoires in aging, cancer and after chemotherapy.

This TCR derives from a human donor in good health. Sequencing was done on a sample of peripheral blood.

The CDR3 sequence is CASSPVSSGNTIYF. The chain links TRBV5-1 to TRBJ1-3. Germline V gene data show CDR1 as SGHRS and CDR2 as YFSETQ. The CDR3 covers 14 residues.